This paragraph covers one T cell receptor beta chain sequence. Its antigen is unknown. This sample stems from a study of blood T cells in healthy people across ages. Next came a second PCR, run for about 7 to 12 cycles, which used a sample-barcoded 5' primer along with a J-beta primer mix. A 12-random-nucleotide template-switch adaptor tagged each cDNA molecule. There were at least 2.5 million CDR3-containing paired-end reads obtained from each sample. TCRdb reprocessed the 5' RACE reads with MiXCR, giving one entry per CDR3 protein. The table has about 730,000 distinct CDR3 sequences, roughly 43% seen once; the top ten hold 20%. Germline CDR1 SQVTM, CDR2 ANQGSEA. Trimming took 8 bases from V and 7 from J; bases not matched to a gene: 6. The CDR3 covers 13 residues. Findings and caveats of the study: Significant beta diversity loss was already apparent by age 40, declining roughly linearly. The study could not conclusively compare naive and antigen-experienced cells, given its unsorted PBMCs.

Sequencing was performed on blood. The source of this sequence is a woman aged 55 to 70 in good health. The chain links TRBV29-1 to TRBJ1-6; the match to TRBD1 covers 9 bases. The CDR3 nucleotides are TGCAGCTCTAGGACAGGGGAGAATTCACCCCTCCACTTT. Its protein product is CSSRTGENSPLHF.